Listed here are 16 T cell receptor beta chains from one sample, sequenced in a study of beta chain features in type 1 diabetes. The antigens of these receptors remain unknown. Expressed TCRB transcripts were sequenced after all isolated RNA was converted to cDNA. Profiled with immunoSEQ multiplex PCR; TCRdb holds only in-frame clones, not every one. The table includes a few hundred thousand clones, less than 30% detected once. Study results and limitations: TCRB CDR3 length was moderately but significantly reduced in all four CD4+ subsets of Type 1 diabetes patients.

The sequencing input was naive CD4+ T cells from blood. These receptors were obtained from a woman in her twenties or thirties with type 1 diabetes.

This clone was observed a few times. The chain carries TRBV27 and TRBJ1-1, with 7 bases that match TRBD1. V gave up 6 bases and J gave up 6 bases; unmatched junction bases: 13. The CDR3 runs to 15 residues. Germline assignment: CDR1 MNHEY and CDR2 SMNVEV (reference sequence). CDR3 nucleotide sequence: TGTGCCAGCAGCATTTCGTACAGGGGACGCGCTGAAGCTTTCTTT. Encoded protein: CASSISYRGRAEAFF.

This chain connects TRBV7-9 to TRBJ2-3, with 7 bases lining up with TRBD2. The CDR3 is 14 amino acids. V lost 2 bases and J lost 5; bases outside the gene matches: 4. The V gene's germline CDR1 is SEHNR and CDR2 FQNEAQ (reference sequence). The CDR3 DNA reads as TGTGCCAGCAGCTTATGGCGGGAGCTAGATACGCAGTATTTT. Translated: CASSLWRELDTQYF.

The gene calls are TRBV4-1 and TRBJ2-7; 11 bases line up with TRBD1. Germline CDR1 and CDR2: MGHRA and YSYEKL. This CDR3 contains 16 residues. J lost 2 bases, V lost 5 bases, and 8 bases had no gene match. CDR3 nucleotide sequence: TGCGCCAGCAGCTCCCTCCCGGGACAGGGGGCCTACGAGCAGTACTTC. Protein: CASSSLPGQGAYEQYF.

This clone was detected a few times. The V gene is TRBV5-1, the J gene TRBJ2-7; 11 positions match TRBD2. The CDR3 runs to 15 residues. The J segment lost 4 bases and the V segment lost 0 bases, leaving 3 bases of the junction unmatched. Looked up from germline, CDR1 is SGHRS and CDR2 is YFSETQ. The CDR3 DNA reads as TGCGCCAGCAGCTTGGGTACTAGCGGGAGATACGAGCAGTACTTC. It translates to CASSLGTSGRYEQYF. Supplemented by reference TRBV5-1 and TRBJ2-7, the full variable domain reads KAGVTQTPRYLIKTRGQQVTLSCSPISGHRSVSWYQQTPGQGLQFLFEYFSETQRNKGNFPGRFSGRQFSNSRSEMNVSTLELGDSALYLCASSLGTSGRYEQYFGPGTRLTVT.

This sequence joins TRBV19 and TRBJ1-1; 7 bases map to TRBD1. The CDR3 sequence is 15 residues long. With 7 bases clipped from V and 2 bases from J, the junction kept 10 bases outside the gene matches. CDR1 is LNHDA and CDR2 is SQIVND in the germline V gene (reference sequence). CDR3 region: CASTPENRGNTEAFF. The CDR3 bases are TGTGCCAGTACCCCCGAGAACAGGGGCAACACTGAAGCTTTCTTT. Full variable domain (rest looked up from reference TRBV19 and TRBJ1-1): DGGITQSPKYLFRKEGQNVTLSCEQNLNHDAMYWYRQDPGQGLRLIYYSQIVNDFQKGDIAEGYSVSREKKESFPLTVTSAQKNPTAFYLCASTPENRGNTEAFFGQGTRLTVV.

This clone was counted between two and nine times. The V and J genes are TRBV5-6 and TRBJ2-5, with TRBD1 as a possible D gene (7 bases). Germline V gene data show CDR1 as SGHDT and CDR2 as YYEEEE. The V and J ends lost 2 bases and 3 bases respectively, with 14 bases between them. The CDR3 consists of 15 residues. CDR3 protein: CASSLQGRLEETQYF. CDR3 DNA: TGTGCCAGCAGCTTACAGGGGAGGTTGGAAGAGACCCAGTACTTC. Complete variable domain (other parts from reference TRBV5-6 and TRBJ2-5): DAGVTQSPTHLIKTRGQQVTLRCSPKSGHDTVSWYQQALGQGPQFIFQYYEEEERQRGNFPDRFSGHQFPNYSSELNVNALLLGDSALYLCASSLQGRLEETQYFGPGTRLLVL.

In its sample, this clone was seen a few times. The chain links TRBV9 to TRBJ2-7; TRBD1 matches at 7 bases. The V gene's germline CDR1 is SGDLS and CDR2 YYNGEE. The CDR3 covers 15 residues. The CDR3 sequence is CASYRPTGNRYEQYF. As DNA, the CDR3 is TGTGCTTCCTACCGCCCGACAGGGAATCGGTACGAGCAGTACTTC.

This clone was found a few times. The chain is built from TRBV5-4 and TRBJ2-1, with 8 bases matching TRBD2. The germline gives CDR1 SGHNT, CDR2 YYREEE (reference sequence). The CDR3 has 14 amino acids. The V and J ends lost 4 bases and 6 bases, in that order; junction bases with no gene match: 6. This CDR3 reads CASSPDLAGNEQFF. The CDR3 DNA sequence: TGTGCCAGCAGCCCGGACCTAGCGGGCAATGAGCAGTTCTTC.

The chain couples TRBV23-1 to TRBJ1-5; TRBD1 might be the D (5 bases). TRBV23-1 is an open reading frame whose function is uncertain. Trimming removed 0 bases from V and 2 bases from J, with 11 bases in between. The CDR3 runs 16 residues. The CDR3 sequence is CASSQSGGGGNQPQHF. CDR3 sequence (DNA): TGCGCCAGCAGTCAATCAGGCGGGGGTGGCAATCAGCCCCAGCATTTT.

V is TRBV5-1 and J is TRBJ2-1, with D possibly matching TRBD1 (6 bases). V lost 1 base, J lost 4 bases, and 9 bases lay in between. Germline values: CDR1 SGHRS, CDR2 YFSETQ. The length of the CDR3 is 14 residues. CDR3 sequence reads: CASSLLQGYNEQFF. Written as DNA, the CDR3 is TGCGCCAGCAGCTTGTTACAGGGATACAATGAGCAGTTCTTC.

This clone was found a few times. The chain combines TRBV15 with TRBJ1-4; no firm D call. The V and J ends lost 2 bases and 8 bases respectively, with 12 bases between them. CDR1 and CDR2 (germline): LNHNV, YYDKDF (reference sequence). The CDR3 length is 14 residues. The CDR3 region has the DNA TGTGCCACCAGCAGACAGCTTACACAGGAAAAACTGTTTTTT. Encoded protein: CATSRQLTQEKLFF. The full variable domain, rest sourced from reference TRBV15 and TRBJ1-4, is DAMVIQNPRYQVTQFGKPVTLSCSQTLNHNVMYWYQQKSSQAPKLLFHYYDKDFNNEADTPDNFQSRRPNTSFCFLDIRSPGLGDTAMYLCATSRQLTQEKLFFGSGTQLSVL.

The gene calls are TRBV7-3 and TRBJ2-7; 12 nucleotides line up with TRBD2. Germline loops: CDR1 SGHTA, CDR2 FQGTGA. After removal of 5 bases from V and 1 base from J, the junction contained 12 bases not matched to a gene. The CDR3 sequence is 18 residues long. CDR3 amino acids: CASSLAGGNSADSYEQYF. In DNA form, the CDR3 reads TGTGCCAGCAGCCTAGCGGGAGGGAACTCGGCCGATTCCTACGAGCAGTACTTC.

This clone has more than one count but fewer than ten. This chain links TRBV19 with TRBJ2-2; 8 bases match TRBD1. Trimming at V came to 7 bases and at J to 7 bases, leaving 11 bases not matched to a gene. The CDR3 extends over 15 amino acids. Germline V gene sequence: CDR1 LNHDA, CDR2 SQIVND (reference sequence). CDR3 protein: CASIPGAGGLGELFF. The DNA for the CDR3 is TGTGCCAGTATCCCGGGGGCAGGGGGCCTCGGGGAGCTGTTTTTT.

In its sample, this clone was seen a few times. The rearrangement uses TRBV9 and TRBJ1-3, with D hard to call. The germline V and J ends were trimmed by 0 bases and 4 bases, with 11 bases remaining between them. Germline V gene sequence: CDR1 SGDLS, CDR2 YYNGEE. The CDR3 runs to 15 residues. CDR3 sequence (DNA): TGTGCCAGCAGCGTAGGGTACGCCCAGGGAAACACCATATATTTT. Amino acid sequence: CASSVGYAQGNTIYF.

The chain couples TRBV9 to TRBJ1-2; D perhaps matches TRBD1 (6 bases). The CDR3 length is 13 residues. CDR1 SGDLS and CDR2 YYNGEE come from the germline V gene. Trimming left V 1 base short and J 3 bases short, with 7 bases between. The CDR3 here is CASSVQGHYGYTF. The DNA for the CDR3 is TGTGCCAGCAGCGTACAGGGGCACTATGGCTACACCTTC.

This clone was observed a handful of times. The CDR3 DNA is TGCAGCGCTCTAGGACTAGCGGGAACCTACAATGAGCAGTTCTTC. Translated, it gives CSALGLAGTYNEQFF. The chain is built from TRBV29-1 and TRBJ2-1; 12 positions match TRBD2. The CDR3 has 15 amino acids. V shed 7 bases, J shed 2 bases, and the junction held 6 bases outside the gene matches. Germline loops: CDR1 SQVTM, CDR2 ANQGSEA.